This T cell receptor beta chain was captured in a study of molecular identifiers for immune sequencing clone quantification (dated by TCRdb to between 2018 and 2020). Describing the broader study: For a replicate experiment, RNA from around 20,000 or 100,000 naive CD8 T cells was divided into five aliquots, of which four were sequenced. CD8 T cells were used in a methods study to benchmark molecular-identifier clustering-based TCR repertoire sequencing (MIDCIRS) and TCR RNA copy counting.

With respect to this clonotype: Its target antigen remains unknown. Base qualities are missing; no much larger clone stands one base away.

The CDR3, cysteine through phenylalanine, is 14 amino acids long. The read is trimmed to its CDR3 DNA, 42 bases read in frame from base 1. Via the germline V gene (reference sequence), CDR1 is MNHNY and CDR2 SVGAGI. V drops 5 bases and J drops 2 bases, leaving 12 bases in between. The method behind the library was PCR. TCRdb shows the sequencer as Illumina HiSeq 4000. Bulk TCR libraries were prepared as previously described, using TCR primers listed in Table S5. Purification of total RNA was performed with the Qiagen AllPrep DNA/RNA kit. Reads from multiple sequencing runs of the same library were pooled before analysis. Per the source publication's procedure: Reads were retained only if their TCR constant sequence matched exactly, and those retained reads were trimmed to 150 nt and grouped according to their 12-nt molecular barcodes. Within each barcode group, reads were sub-clustered at a 15% Levenshtein threshold, and quality-weighted consensus sequences were built per RNA molecule. Non-functional sequences were excluded, and lower-count sequences lying one edit away from another sequence were also excluded. Based on fitting two negative binomial distributions, any barcode sub-cluster with under 20% of the maximum read count was discarded. TCRdb applied fastp at Q25 and MiXCR to the public reads, then kept only in-frame beta chains. Here each entry gathers all rows of one CDR3 protein and keeps the most common genes and DNA. The V and J calls come from TCRdb's annotation, not from the publication. For this sample there are about 510,000 distinct CDR3 sequences; 20% to 25% appear just once. Around 0.86% of the sample is taken by the ten largest.

Naive CD8 T cell libraries were made from about 21,000 to 970,000 sorted cells using 10%, 30% or 50% of purified RNA. Naive CD8 T cells were FACS-sorted as CD8+CD4-CCR7+CD45RA+ on a BD FACSAria II into RLT Plus buffer. To test detection sensitivity, Jurkat RNA equal to approximately 10 TCR copies was added to samples of roughly 18,000-1,100,000 naive CD8 T cells. Enrichment of CD8 T cells was performed with RosetteSep CD8+ T Cell Enrichment Cocktail and Ficoll-Paque, after which ACK red cell lysis was carried out. Paper-wide results and their limitations: Even against a background of about a million naive CD8 T cells, spiked-in Jurkat TCR RNA amounting to a single cell's worth was reported to be detectable. Modeling estimated about three recovered TCR RNA copies per cell, compared with approximately 9.5 by digital PCR, which implies roughly 30% capture efficiency. Identical TCR molecules sharing a barcode could cause highly expanded clone sizes to be underestimated. Spiked-in Jurkat TCR RNA (approximately 10 copies' worth), which is not part of the donor repertoire, was contained in the naive libraries. In CMV-specific effector cells, clones with more than 20 RNA copies accounted for over 99% of molecules, whereas in naive cells such clones accounted for under 1%. When barcode sub-clustering was omitted, TCR diversity was inflated by chimeric consensus sequences, with chimeras reaching as high as 47%.

Rearrangement joined TRBV6-6 to TRBJ1-2; perhaps TRBD1 is the D gene, with 6 bases matching. The sample consisted of naive CD8+ T cells from blood, with Jurkat cell RNA spiked in. The cell subset or site label here, explained by the study, means: FACS-sorted CD8+CD4-CCR7+CD45RA+ naive T cells. The clonotype comes from a human donor in good health. Some libraries in this study had Jurkat cell RNA spiked in. The DNA reads as follows: TGTGCCAGCAGTACCCTAACAGGGAACTATGGCTACACCTTC. Its translation is CASSTLTGNYGYTF.